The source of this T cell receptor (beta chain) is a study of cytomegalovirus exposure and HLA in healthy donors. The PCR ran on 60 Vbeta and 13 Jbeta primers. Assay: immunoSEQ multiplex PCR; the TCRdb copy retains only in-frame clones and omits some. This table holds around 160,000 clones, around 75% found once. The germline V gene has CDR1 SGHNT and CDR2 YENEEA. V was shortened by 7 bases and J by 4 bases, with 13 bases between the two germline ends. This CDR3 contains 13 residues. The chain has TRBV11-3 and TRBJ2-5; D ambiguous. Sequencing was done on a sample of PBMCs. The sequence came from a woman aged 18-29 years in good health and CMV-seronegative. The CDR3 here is CASTAFRSETQYF. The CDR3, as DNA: TGTGCCAGCACTGCGTTCAGGTCAGAGACCCAGTACTTC.